Here is one TCR beta chain with its context. Its antigen is unidentified. The protocol was immunoSEQ multiplex PCR, while the TCRdb copy is restricted to in-frame clones and leaves out a portion. The table includes roughly 130,000 clones, about 93% detected once. This entry belongs to a study of T cell responses to AZD1222 COVID-19 vaccine. Study-level findings and limits: In the spike-specific TCR repertoire, nearly half reportedly target unmutated variant regions. Sampled repertoires all dated from after the peak T cell response.

The material sequenced was peripheral blood, taken on day 0 of AZD1222 vaccination. This TCR was sampled from an adult in good health.

For the CDR3, the DNA is TGCAGCGTTGAAGAGGGCCCAGGGCTCGGGGCTTTCTTT. It encodes CSVEEGPGLGAFF. The genes are TRBV29-1 and TRBJ1-1; possibly TRBD1 for D (5 bases). Germline CDR1 is SQVTM and CDR2 is ANQGSEA. The CDR3 runs 13 residues. The germline V and J ends were trimmed by 0 bases and 11 bases, with 16 bases remaining between them.